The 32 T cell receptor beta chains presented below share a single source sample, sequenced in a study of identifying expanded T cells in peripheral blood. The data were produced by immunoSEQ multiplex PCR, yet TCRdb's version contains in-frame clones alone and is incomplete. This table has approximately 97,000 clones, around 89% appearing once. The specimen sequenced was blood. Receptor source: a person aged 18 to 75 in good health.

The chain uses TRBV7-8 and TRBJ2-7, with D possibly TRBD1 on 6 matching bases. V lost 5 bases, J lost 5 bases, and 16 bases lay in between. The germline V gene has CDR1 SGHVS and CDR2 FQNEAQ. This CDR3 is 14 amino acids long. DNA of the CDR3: TGTGCCAGCAGCCCGACAGGTATCTTCGACGAGCAGTACTTC. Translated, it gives CASSPTGIFDEQYF.

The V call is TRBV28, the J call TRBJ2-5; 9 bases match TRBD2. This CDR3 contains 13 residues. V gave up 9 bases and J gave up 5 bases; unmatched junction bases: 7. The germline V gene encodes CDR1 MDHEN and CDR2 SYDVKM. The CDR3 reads CASTLAGDETQYF. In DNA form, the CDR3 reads TGTGCCAGTACCTTAGCGGGGGACGAGACCCAGTACTTC. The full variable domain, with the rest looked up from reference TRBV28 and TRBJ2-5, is DVKVTQSSRYLVKRTGEKVFLECVQDMDHENMFWYRQDPGLGLRLIYFSYDVKMKEKGDIPEGYSVSREKKERFSLILESASTNQTSMYLCASTLAGDETQYFGPGTRLLVL.

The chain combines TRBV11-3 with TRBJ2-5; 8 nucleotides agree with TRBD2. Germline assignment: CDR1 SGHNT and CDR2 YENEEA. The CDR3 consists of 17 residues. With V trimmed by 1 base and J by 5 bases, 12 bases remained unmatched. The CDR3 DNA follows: TGTGCCAGCAGCTTAGGGGGAGCGGGGGACCGAAGGGAGACCCAGTACTTC. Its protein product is CASSLGGAGDRRETQYF.

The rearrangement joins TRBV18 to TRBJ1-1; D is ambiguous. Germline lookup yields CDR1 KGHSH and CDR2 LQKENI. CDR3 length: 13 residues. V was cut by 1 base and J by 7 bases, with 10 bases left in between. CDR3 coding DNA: TGTGCCAGCTCACCACTTTATACGAATGAAGCTTTCTTT. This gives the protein CASSPLYTNEAFF.

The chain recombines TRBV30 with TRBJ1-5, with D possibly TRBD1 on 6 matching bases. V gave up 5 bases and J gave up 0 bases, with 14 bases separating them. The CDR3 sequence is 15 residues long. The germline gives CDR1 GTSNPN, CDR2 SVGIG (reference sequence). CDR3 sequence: CAWARGADSNQPQHF. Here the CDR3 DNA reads TGTGCCTGGGCCCGGGGGGCTGATAGCAATCAGCCCCAGCATTTT.

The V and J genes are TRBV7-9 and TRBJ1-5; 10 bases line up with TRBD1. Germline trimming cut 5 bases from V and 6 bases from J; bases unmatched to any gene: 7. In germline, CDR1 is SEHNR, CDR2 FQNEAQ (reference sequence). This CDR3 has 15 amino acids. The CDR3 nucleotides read TGTGCCAGCAGCCGGACAGGGGGTAGGAGTCAGCCCCAGCATTTT. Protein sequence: CASSRTGGRSQPQHF.

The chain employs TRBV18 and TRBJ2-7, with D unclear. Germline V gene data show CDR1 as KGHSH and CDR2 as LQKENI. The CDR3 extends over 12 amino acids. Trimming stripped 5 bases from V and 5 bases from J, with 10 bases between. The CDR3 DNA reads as TGTGCCAGCTCATCCACAGTCGACGAGCAGTACTTC. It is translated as CASSSTVDEQYF. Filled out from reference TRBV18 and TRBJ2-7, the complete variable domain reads NAGVMQNPRHLVRRRGQEARLRCSPMKGHSHVYWYRQLPEEGLKFMVYLQKENIIDESGMPKERFSAEFPKEGPSILRIQQVVRGDSAAYFCASSSTVDEQYFGPGTRLTVT.

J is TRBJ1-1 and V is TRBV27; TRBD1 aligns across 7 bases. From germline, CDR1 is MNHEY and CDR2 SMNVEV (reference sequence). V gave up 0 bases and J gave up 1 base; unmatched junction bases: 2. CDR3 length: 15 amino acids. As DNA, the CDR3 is TGTGCCAGCAGTTTATCGAGACAGGGGAACACTGAAGCTTTCTTT. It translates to CASSLSRQGNTEAFF.

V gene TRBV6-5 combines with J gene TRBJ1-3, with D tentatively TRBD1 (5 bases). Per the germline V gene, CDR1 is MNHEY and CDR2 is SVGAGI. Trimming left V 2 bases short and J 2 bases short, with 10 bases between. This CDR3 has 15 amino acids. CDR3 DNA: TGTGCCAGCAGTTACATCGGAGGGGCTGGAAACACCATATATTTT. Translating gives CASSYIGGAGNTIYF.

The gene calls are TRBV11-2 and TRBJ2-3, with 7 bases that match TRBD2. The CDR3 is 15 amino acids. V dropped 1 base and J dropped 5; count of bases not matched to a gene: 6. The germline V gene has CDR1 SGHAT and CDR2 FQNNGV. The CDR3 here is CASSLVGERGDTQYF. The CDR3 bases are TGTGCCAGCAGCTTAGTCGGAGAGCGGGGAGATACGCAGTATTTT.

CDR3 amino acids: CASSEQGPYEQYF. CDR3 bases: TGTGCCAGTAGTGAACAGGGTCCCTACGAGCAGTACTTC. This chain joins TRBV19 and TRBJ2-7, with D perhaps matching TRBD1 (6 bases). The CDR3 totals 13 residues. From germline, CDR1 is LNHDA and CDR2 SQIVND (reference sequence). V lost 5 bases to trimming and J lost 2 bases, with 10 bases between them.

CDR3 coding DNA: TGCGCCAGCAGCGTTGGGTCATTAAGTGGCTACACCTTC. As protein: CASSVGSLSGYTF. V gene TRBV5-1 combines with J gene TRBJ1-2; D uncertain. Per the germline V gene, CDR1 is SGHRS and CDR2 is YFSETQ. V dropped 4 bases and J dropped 7 bases, with 14 bases sitting between them. This CDR3 has 13 amino acids.

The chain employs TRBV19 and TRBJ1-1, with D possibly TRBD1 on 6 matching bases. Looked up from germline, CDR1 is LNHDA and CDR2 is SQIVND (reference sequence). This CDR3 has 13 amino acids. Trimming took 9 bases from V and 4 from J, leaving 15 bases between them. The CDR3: CASKWGAGTEAFF. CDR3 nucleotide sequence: TGTGCCAGCAAATGGGGGGCTGGCACTGAAGCTTTCTTT.

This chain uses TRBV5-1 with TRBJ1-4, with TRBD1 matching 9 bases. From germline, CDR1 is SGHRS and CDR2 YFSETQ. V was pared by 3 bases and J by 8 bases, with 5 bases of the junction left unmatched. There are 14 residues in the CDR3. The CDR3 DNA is TGCGCCAGCAGCTCCGGGACAGGGTCGGAAAAACTGTTTTTT. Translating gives CASSSGTGSEKLFF.

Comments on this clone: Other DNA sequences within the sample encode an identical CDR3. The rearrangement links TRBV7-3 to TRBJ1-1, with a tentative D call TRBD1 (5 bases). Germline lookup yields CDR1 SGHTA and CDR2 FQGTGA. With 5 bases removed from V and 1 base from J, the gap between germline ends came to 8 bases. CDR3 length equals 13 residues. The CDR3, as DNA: TGTGCCAGCAGCCCTCAGGGGAACACTGAAGCTTTCTTT. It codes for CASSPQGNTEAFF.

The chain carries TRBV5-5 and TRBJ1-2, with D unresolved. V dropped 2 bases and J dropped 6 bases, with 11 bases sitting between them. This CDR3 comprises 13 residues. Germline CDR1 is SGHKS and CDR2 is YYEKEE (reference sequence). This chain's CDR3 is CASSFFASNGYTF. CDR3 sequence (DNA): TGTGCCAGCAGCTTCTTCGCAAGCAATGGCTACACCTTC.

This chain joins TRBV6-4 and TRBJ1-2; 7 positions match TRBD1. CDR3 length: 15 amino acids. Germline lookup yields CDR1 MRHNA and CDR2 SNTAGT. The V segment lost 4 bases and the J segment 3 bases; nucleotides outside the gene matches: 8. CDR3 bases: TGTGCCAGCAGTGTCATGACAGGGAGGCACTATGGCTACACCTTC. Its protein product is CASSVMTGRHYGYTF.

CDR3 coding DNA: TGTGCCAGCGTCCCTGACGAGCAGTACTTC. Residues: CASVPDEQYF. This chain links TRBV27 with TRBJ2-7; no clear D gene. Trimming removed 8 bases at V and 5 bases at J, with 7 bases between. The CDR3 is 10 residues long. The germline CDR1 and CDR2 sequences are MNHEY and SMNVEV (reference sequence).

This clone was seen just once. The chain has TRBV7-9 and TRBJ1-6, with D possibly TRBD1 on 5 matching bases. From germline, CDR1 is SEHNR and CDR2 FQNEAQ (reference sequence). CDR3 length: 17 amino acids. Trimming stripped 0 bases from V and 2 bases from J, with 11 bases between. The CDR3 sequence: CASSLARDSAYNSPLHF. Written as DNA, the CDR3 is TGTGCCAGCAGCTTAGCGAGAGACAGCGCCTATAATTCACCCCTCCACTTT.

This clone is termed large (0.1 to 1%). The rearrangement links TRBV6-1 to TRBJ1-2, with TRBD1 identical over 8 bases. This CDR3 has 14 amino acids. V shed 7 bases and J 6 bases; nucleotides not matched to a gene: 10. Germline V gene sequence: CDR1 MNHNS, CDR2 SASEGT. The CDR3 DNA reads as TGTGCCAGCACGGGGGCAGGGGGCGAGGATGGCTACACCTTC. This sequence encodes CASTGAGGEDGYTF.

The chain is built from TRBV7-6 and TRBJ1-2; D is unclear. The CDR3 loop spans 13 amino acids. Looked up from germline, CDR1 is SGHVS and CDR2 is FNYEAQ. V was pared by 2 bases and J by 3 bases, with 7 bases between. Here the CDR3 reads CASSLMGDYGYTF. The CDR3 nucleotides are TGTGCCAGCAGCTTAATGGGTGACTATGGCTACACCTTC. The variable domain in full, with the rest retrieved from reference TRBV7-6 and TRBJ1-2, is GAGVSQSPRYKVTKRGQDVALRCDPISGHVSLYWYRQALGQGPEFLTYFNYEAQQDKSGLPNDRFSAERPEGSISTLTIQRTEQRDSAMYRCASSLMGDYGYTFGSGTRLTVV.

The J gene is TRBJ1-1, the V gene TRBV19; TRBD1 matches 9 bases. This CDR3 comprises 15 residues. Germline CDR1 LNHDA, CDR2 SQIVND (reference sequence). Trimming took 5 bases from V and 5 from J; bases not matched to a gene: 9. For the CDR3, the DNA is TGTGCCAGTAGTCCCCGGACAGGGGTGCAAACTGAAGCTTTCTTT. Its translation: CASSPRTGVQTEAFF.

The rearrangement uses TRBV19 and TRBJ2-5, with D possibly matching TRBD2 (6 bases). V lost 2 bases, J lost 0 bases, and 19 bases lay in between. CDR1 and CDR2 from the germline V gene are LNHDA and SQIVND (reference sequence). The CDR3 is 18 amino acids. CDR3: CASSIQPAGSLYQETQYF. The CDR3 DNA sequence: TGTGCCAGTAGTATACAACCGGCGGGGTCGTTGTACCAAGAGACCCAGTACTTC.

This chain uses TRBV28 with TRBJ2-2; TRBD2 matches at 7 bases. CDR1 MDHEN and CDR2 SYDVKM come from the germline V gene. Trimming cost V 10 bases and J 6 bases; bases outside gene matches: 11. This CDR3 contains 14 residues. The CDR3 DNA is TGTGCCACCCGGAGGGGAGGGCCCTCCGGGGAGCTGTTTTTT. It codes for CATRRGGPSGELFF. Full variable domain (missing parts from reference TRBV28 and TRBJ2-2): DVKVTQSSRYLVKRTGEKVFLECVQDMDHENMFWYRQDPGLGLRLIYFSYDVKMKEKGDIPEGYSVSREKKERFSLILESASTNQTSMYLCATRRGGPSGELFFGEGSRLTVL.

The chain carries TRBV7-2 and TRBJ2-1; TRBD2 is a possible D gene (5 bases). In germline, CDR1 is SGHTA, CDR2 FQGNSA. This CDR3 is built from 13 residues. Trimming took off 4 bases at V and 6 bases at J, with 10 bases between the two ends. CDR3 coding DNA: TGTGCCAGCAGCTCCGGACTGGCCAATGAGCAGTTCTTC. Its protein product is CASSSGLANEQFF.

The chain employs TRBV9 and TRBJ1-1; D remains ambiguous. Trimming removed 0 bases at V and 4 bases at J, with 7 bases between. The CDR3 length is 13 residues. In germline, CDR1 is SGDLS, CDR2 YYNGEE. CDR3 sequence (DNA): TGTGCCAGCAGCGTAGCAGGACTCACTGAAGCTTTCTTT. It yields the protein CASSVAGLTEAFF. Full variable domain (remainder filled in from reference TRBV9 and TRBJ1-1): DSGVTQTPKHLITATGQRVTLRCSPRSGDLSVYWYQQSLDQGLQFLIQYYNGEERAKGNILERFSAQQFPDLHSELNLSSLELGDSALYFCASSVAGLTEAFFGQGTRLTVV.

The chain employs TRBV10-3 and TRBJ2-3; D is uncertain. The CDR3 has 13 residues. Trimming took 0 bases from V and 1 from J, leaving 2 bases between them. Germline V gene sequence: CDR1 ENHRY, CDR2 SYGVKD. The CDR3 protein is CAISESRTDTQYF. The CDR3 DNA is TGTGCCATCAGTGAGTCCCGCACAGATACGCAGTATTTT.

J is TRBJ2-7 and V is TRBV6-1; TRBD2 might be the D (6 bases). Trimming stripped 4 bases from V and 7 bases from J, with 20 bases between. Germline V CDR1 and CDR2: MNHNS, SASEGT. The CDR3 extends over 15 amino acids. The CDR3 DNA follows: TGTGCCAGCAGTGCCTTGTCGGGGACTCCCCGGGAGCAGTACTTC. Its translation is CASSALSGTPREQYF.

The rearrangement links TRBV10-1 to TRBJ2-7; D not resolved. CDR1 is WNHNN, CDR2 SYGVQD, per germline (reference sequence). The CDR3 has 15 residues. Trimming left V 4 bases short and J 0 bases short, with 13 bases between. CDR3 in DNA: TGCGCCAGCAGTGCCCTCGGGTCAAGCTCCTACGAGCAGTACTTC. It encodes CASSALGSSSYEQYF.

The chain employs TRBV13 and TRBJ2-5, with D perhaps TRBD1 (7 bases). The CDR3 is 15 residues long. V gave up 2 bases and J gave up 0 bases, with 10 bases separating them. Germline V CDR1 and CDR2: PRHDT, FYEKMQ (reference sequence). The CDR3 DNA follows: TGTGCCAGCAGCTTACGCAGGGGGGACCAAGAGACCCAGTACTTC. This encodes CASSLRRGDQETQYF.

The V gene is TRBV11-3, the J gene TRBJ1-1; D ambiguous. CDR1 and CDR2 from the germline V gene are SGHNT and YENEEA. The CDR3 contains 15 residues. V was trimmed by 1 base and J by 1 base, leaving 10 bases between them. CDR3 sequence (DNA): TGTGCCAGCAGCTTAGCGGGTAGGAGGAACACTGAAGCTTTCTTT. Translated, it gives CASSLAGRRNTEAFF.

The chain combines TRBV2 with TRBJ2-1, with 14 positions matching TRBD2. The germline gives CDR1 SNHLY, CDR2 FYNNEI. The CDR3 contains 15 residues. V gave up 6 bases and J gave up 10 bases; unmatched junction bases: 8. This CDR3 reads CASREGLAGAGEQFF. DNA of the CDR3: TGTGCCAGCAGAGAGGGACTAGCGGGAGCGGGAGAGCAGTTCTTC.